The 24 T cell receptor beta chains below come from one sample, sequenced in a study of T cells in localized non-small cell lung cancer. Assay: immunoSEQ multiplex PCR; the TCRdb copy retains only in-frame clones and omits some. The table shows 5,000 to 6,500 clones, with around 41% occurring only once. The sample was lung tumor tissue, taken before any cancer treatment. The receptors were gathered from a woman between 40 and 69 years old with stage II squamous cell lung carcinoma.

This clone has just a few counts. The rearrangement links TRBV25-1 to TRBJ1-1; tentatively, D is TRBD1 (5 bases). The V end lost 7 bases, the J end lost 0 bases, and 9 bases lay between the germline ends. Germline CDR1 MGHDK, CDR2 SYGVNS. The CDR3 covers 13 residues. CDR3 in amino acids: CASNGQLNTEAFF. The CDR3 DNA follows: TGTGCCAGCAACGGACAATTGAACACTGAAGCTTTCTTT. Full variable domain (missing parts from reference TRBV25-1 and TRBJ1-1): EADIYQTPRYLVIGTGKKITLECSQTMGHDKMYWYQQDPGMELHLIHYSYGVNSTEKGDLSSESTVSRIRTEHFPLTLESARPSHTSQYLCASNGQLNTEAFFGQGTRLTVV.

This clone was detected a few times. The gene calls are TRBV11-3 and TRBJ2-1, with D perhaps TRBD2 (6 bases). V was cut by 5 bases and J by 7 bases, with 18 bases left in between. This CDR3 has 15 residues. The germline gives CDR1 SGHNT, CDR2 YENEEA. CDR3 amino acids: CASSGWRGSGNEQFF. The CDR3 DNA is TGTGCCAGCAGCGGTTGGAGGGGCTCGGGGAATGAGCAGTTCTTC.

The J gene is TRBJ2-7, the V gene TRBV25-1, with 8 bases identical to TRBD1. The CDR3 has 13 amino acids. Germline V gene data show CDR1 as MGHDK and CDR2 as SYGVNS. With 7 bases clipped from V and 6 bases from J, the junction kept 8 bases outside the gene matches. CDR3 protein: CASKPGTGREQYF. The CDR3 DNA reads TGTGCCAGCAAGCCTGGGACAGGACGCGAGCAGTACTTC.

This clone was found a few times. This chain links TRBV23-1 with TRBJ2-1, with TRBD2 as a possible D gene (6 bases). TRBV23-1 is annotated as an ORF whose role is uncertain. This CDR3 spans 15 amino acids. The V end was cut by 7 bases, the J end by 1 base, with 14 bases between. This CDR3 reads CASKSGGTSYNEQFF. In DNA, the CDR3 is TGCGCCAGCAAATCGGGCGGGACTTCCTACAATGAGCAGTTCTTC.

The chain joins TRBV28 to TRBJ1-1, with TRBD1 matching over 7 bases. This CDR3 region has 14 residues. Germline CDR1 is MDHEN and CDR2 is SYDVKM. With V trimmed by 6 bases and J by 4 bases, 8 bases remained unmatched. CDR3 nucleotide sequence: TGTGCCAGCAGGGGGGGACAGCGGGGCACTGAAGCTTTCTTT. Its protein is CASRGGQRGTEAFF. The complete variable domain, with remaining parts taken from reference TRBV28 and TRBJ1-1, reads DVKVTQSSRYLVKRTGEKVFLECVQDMDHENMFWYRQDPGLGLRLIYFSYDVKMKEKGDIPEGYSVSREKKERFSLILESASTNQTSMYLCASRGGQRGTEAFFGQGTRLTVV.

This clone came up a few times. The J gene is TRBJ2-7, the V gene TRBV12-5; TRBD1 matches at 7 bases. The CDR3 is made up of 15 amino acids. The V gene's germline CDR1 is LGHNT and CDR2 FRNRAP. CDR3 sequence reads: CASSLDRGPSYEQYF. In DNA form, the CDR3 reads TGTGCCAGTAGTTTGGATAGGGGGCCCTCCTACGAGCAGTACTTC.

The chain joins TRBV19 to TRBJ1-1; tentative D call: TRBD1 (6 bases). The CDR3 has 14 residues. Trimming left V 7 bases short and J 5 bases short, with 17 bases between. Germline V gene data show CDR1 as LNHDA and CDR2 as SQIVND (reference sequence). CDR3 residues: CASKPAGTRTEAFF. The CDR3, as DNA: TGTGCCAGTAAGCCGGCAGGGACAAGGACTGAAGCTTTCTTT.

This rearrangement joins TRBV9 to TRBJ2-7; a possible D gene is TRBD2 (6 bases). V dropped 5 bases and J dropped 1 base, with 13 bases sitting between them. The CDR3 sequence is 14 residues long. Germline lookup yields CDR1 SGDLS and CDR2 YYNGEE. The CDR3: CASSLAVNSYEQYF. The CDR3 DNA reads TGTGCCAGCAGTTTAGCGGTAAATTCCTACGAGCAGTACTTC. Complete variable domain (other parts from reference TRBV9 and TRBJ2-7): DSGVTQTPKHLITATGQRVTLRCSPRSGDLSVYWYQQSLDQGLQFLIQYYNGEERAKGNILERFSAQQFPDLHSELNLSSLELGDSALYFCASSLAVNSYEQYFGPGTRLTVT.

The chain employs TRBV27 and TRBJ2-2, with 7 bases matching TRBD1. CDR3 length: 13 residues. Trimming cost V 7 bases and J 4 bases; bases outside gene matches: 3. Looked up from germline, CDR1 is MNHEY and CDR2 is SMNVEV (reference sequence). The DNA for the CDR3 is TGTGCCAGCAACCGGGACAGCACCGGGGAGCTGTTTTTT. Translation gives CASNRDSTGELFF.

Sample share makes this clone medium-sized. The gene calls are TRBV6-8 and TRBJ2-5, with a tentative D call TRBD1 (5 bases). The germline gives CDR1 MNHGY, CDR2 SAAAGT. The length of the CDR3 is 14 residues. V lost 5 bases and J 5 bases, leaving 15 bases between the germline ends. The CDR3 nucleotides are TGTGCCAGCAGTCCAGGGATCGTTCGGGAGACCCAGTACTTC. This gives the protein CASSPGIVRETQYF.

The chain is built from TRBV11-3 and TRBJ1-4; D possibly corresponds to TRBD1 (5 bases). Germline CDR1 SGHNT, CDR2 YENEEA. The CDR3 runs 15 residues. The V and J ends lost 1 base and 7 bases respectively, with 13 bases between them. This CDR3 is CASSLGQGAGEKLFF. Written as DNA, the CDR3 is TGTGCCAGCAGCTTAGGGCAGGGTGCGGGTGAAAAACTGTTTTTT.

V usage is TRBV30 and J usage is TRBJ2-3; TRBD1 might be the D (6 bases). The CDR3 spans 14 residues. V lost 4 bases, J lost 3 bases, and 14 bases lay in between. Germline values: CDR1 GTSNPN, CDR2 SVGIG (reference sequence). CDR3 amino acids: CAWNLVTGTDTQYF. CDR3 coding DNA: TGTGCCTGGAATTTAGTCACAGGGACAGATACGCAGTATTTT.

For this clone: The junction departs from the called germline gene at one end, perhaps through a read error. V is TRBV19 and J is TRBJ2-3; D ambiguous. The germline CDR1 and CDR2 sequences are LNHDA and SQIVND (reference sequence). The CDR3 has 16 amino acids. The CDR3 bases are TGTGCCAGTAGTATAGATTCTTGGGCCACTGGAGATATGCAGTATTTT. Translated: CASSIDSWATGDMQYF.

The chain has TRBV29-1 and TRBJ1-1; 7 bases are shared with TRBD1. This CDR3 is built from 16 residues. CDR1 SQVTM and CDR2 ANQGSEA come from the germline V gene. V lost 8 bases and J lost 1; bases outside the gene matches: 16. The CDR3 DNA sequence: TGCAGCACCTTGACAGGGTCAATGGGATGGAACACTGAAGCTTTCTTT. It yields the protein CSTLTGSMGWNTEAFF. Full variable domain (outside the CDR3, taken from reference TRBV29-1 and TRBJ1-1): SAVISQKPSRDICQRGTSLTIQCQVDSQVTMMFWYRQQPGQSLTLIATANQGSEATYESGFVIDKFPISRPNLTFSTLTVSNMSPEDSSIYLCSTLTGSMGWNTEAFFGQGTRLTVV.

The V call is TRBV18, the J call TRBJ1-1; no reliable D call. V lost 5 bases to trimming and J lost 1 base, with 11 bases between them. This CDR3 region has 14 residues. CDR1 and CDR2 (germline): KGHSH, LQKENI. The DNA for the CDR3 is TGTGCCAGCTCAACGGGCGGCCAGAACACTGAAGCTTTCTTT. Encoded protein: CASSTGGQNTEAFF.

The J gene is TRBJ2-7, the V gene TRBV19, with 7 bases fitting TRBD2. With V trimmed by 3 bases and J by 0 bases, 8 bases remained unmatched. This CDR3 spans 16 amino acids. The V gene's germline CDR1 is LNHDA and CDR2 SQIVND (reference sequence). CDR3 residues: CASSISSGGDSYEQYF. The CDR3 DNA sequence: TGTGCCAGTAGTATTTCGTCTGGGGGGGACTCCTACGAGCAGTACTTC.

V gene TRBV19 combines with J gene TRBJ2-6; 7 positions match TRBD2. Trimming took 7 bases from V and 2 from J; bases not matched to a gene: 17. CDR1 LNHDA and CDR2 SQIVND come from the germline V gene (reference sequence). The CDR3 is made up of 19 amino acids. As DNA, the CDR3 is TGTGCCAGTACCCATTGGGGGGGGACCTTTAGCCCTGGGGCCAACGTCCTGACTTTC. It is translated as CASTHWGGTFSPGANVLTF.

The chain employs TRBV6-8 and TRBJ2-2, with 10 positions matching TRBD2. The CDR3 contains 16 residues. V shed 7 bases, J shed 6 bases, and the junction held 11 bases outside the gene matches. CDR1 MNHGY and CDR2 SAAAGT come from the germline V gene. CDR3: CASKMGLAGGAGELFF. The CDR3 DNA reads TGTGCCAGCAAAATGGGGTTAGCGGGAGGTGCCGGGGAGCTGTTTTTT.

The sample holds a few counts of this clone. V usage is TRBV6-8 and J usage is TRBJ2-2; 8 positions match TRBD2. The CDR3 spans 15 residues. CDR1 and CDR2 (germline): MNHGY, SAAAGT. Trimming at V came to 4 bases and at J to 3 bases, leaving 4 bases not matched to a gene. The CDR3 is CASSLGTSYTGELFF. The CDR3, as DNA: TGTGCCAGCAGTTTGGGGACTAGTTACACCGGGGAGCTGTTTTTT.

The chain has TRBV11-3 and TRBJ2-5; tentatively, D is TRBD1 or TRBD2 (5 bases each). Per germline, CDR1 SGHNT and CDR2 YENEEA. Trimming took 3 bases from V and 7 from J, leaving 15 bases between them. The CDR3 has 14 residues. Here the CDR3 reads CASSLVGVEGTQYF. The CDR3, as DNA: TGTGCCAGCAGCTTGGTGGGGGTGGAAGGGACCCAGTACTTC.

The chain carries TRBV29-1 and TRBJ2-7; D is uncertain. The CDR3 is 12 amino acids. Germline CDR1 is SQVTM and CDR2 is ANQGSEA. Trimming removed 8 bases from V and 1 base from J, with 12 bases in between. CDR3 sequence reads: CSISFGSYEQYF. CDR3 nucleotide sequence: TGCAGCATCAGTTTTGGGTCCTACGAGCAGTACTTC.

A few counts support this clone. The genes are TRBV9 and TRBJ1-4, with 7 bases lining up with TRBD1. This CDR3 comprises 15 residues. Germline V gene sequence: CDR1 SGDLS, CDR2 YYNGEE. The V gene end was trimmed by 0 bases and the J gene end by 8 bases; junction bases not matched to a gene: 7. DNA of the CDR3: TGTGCCAGCAGCGTAGGTGACAGGGAGGGAGAAAAACTGTTTTTT. Translation gives CASSVGDREGEKLFF.

The chain uses TRBV30 and TRBJ2-1; 7 bases are shared with TRBD2. J lost 6 bases, V lost 4 bases, and 3 bases had no gene match. CDR3 size: 12 residues. Germline-derived CDR1 and CDR2 are GTSNPN and SVGIG (reference sequence). CDR3 in DNA: TGTGCCTGGACTAGCGGCCTCAATGAGCAGTTCTTC. Its translation is CAWTSGLNEQFF.

This clone is classed as medium-sized. The chain recombines TRBV6-8 with TRBJ2-1; 7 bases are shared with TRBD1. The J segment lost 4 bases and the V segment lost 5 bases, leaving 2 bases of the junction unmatched. Germline V gene lookup returns CDR1 MNHGY and CDR2 SAAAGT. CDR3 length: 13 amino acids. CDR3 in DNA: TGTGCCAGCAGTCGGGACAGTTACAATGAGCAGTTCTTC. Translating gives CASSRDSYNEQFF.